One sample yielded the 14 T cell receptor beta chains listed below, sequenced in a study of blood T cell repertoires in COVID-19. TCRdb keeps only in-frame clones here, not all; method: immunoSEQ multiplex PCR. Seen here are 150,000 to 200,000 clones, more than 80% observed once, and the top ten hold roughly 12%. Input material: PBMCs or T cells enriched from blood (not recorded which). These TCRs come from a man in his fifties or sixties who had recovered from COVID-19.

J is TRBJ2-2 and V is TRBV4-1; 9 bases match TRBD2. The germline gives CDR1 MGHRA, CDR2 YSYEKL. V lost 0 bases to trimming and J lost 5 bases; unmatched junction nucleotides: 10. The CDR3 is 18 amino acids. For the CDR3, the DNA is TGCGCCAGCAGCCAAGAAACTCGCGGGGGGGCCATGACCGGGGAGCTGTTTTTT. This sequence encodes CASSQETRGGAMTGELFF.

This chain joins TRBV3-1 (or the pseudogene TRBV3-2) and TRBJ2-7; TRBD2 agrees at 10 bases. Germline V gives CDR1 LGHDT, CDR2 YNNKEL (reference sequence). The CDR3 contains 15 residues. V lost 4 bases to trimming and J lost 5 bases; unmatched junction nucleotides: 8. The DNA of the CDR3 is TGTGCCAGCAGCCCCAGCGGGGGGGAAGTTCACGAGCAGTACTTC. This codes for CASSPSGGEVHEQYF.

This chain connects TRBV4-3 to TRBJ1-1; TRBD1 is a possible D gene (5 bases). This CDR3 is built from 15 residues. Per germline, CDR1 LGHNA and CDR2 YSLEER. Trimming shortened V by 0 bases and J by 3 bases, and 11 bases separated the two germline ends. The chain's CDR3 is CASSQERGGYTEAFF. CDR3 DNA sequence: TGCGCCAGCAGCCAAGAGAGGGGAGGGTACACTGAAGCTTTCTTT.

The chain recombines TRBV9 with TRBJ2-3; unclear D gene. V was trimmed by 3 bases and J by 4 bases, leaving 9 bases between them. The CDR3 consists of 13 residues. Looked up from germline, CDR1 is SGDLS and CDR2 is YYNGEE. The DNA for the CDR3 is TGTGCCAGCAGCGCATCGTCAGCAGATACGCAGTATTTT. Its translation: CASSASSADTQYF.

The rearrangement links TRBV7-2 to TRBJ2-2; 10 bases agree with TRBD2. The V gene's germline CDR1 is SGHTA and CDR2 FQGNSA. The ends lost 7 bases at V and 5 bases at J; junction bases unmatched: 13. The CDR3 length is 17 residues. This chain's CDR3 is CASTLRPSGGGTGELFF. The CDR3, as DNA: TGTGCCAGCACCCTACGGCCAAGCGGGGGGGGTACCGGGGAGCTGTTTTTT.

The V gene is TRBV11-2, the J gene TRBJ2-7, with D perhaps TRBD2 (5 bases). The CDR3 loop spans 13 amino acids. Deletions cut 2 bases from V and 3 bases from J, with 8 bases between. Germline values: CDR1 SGHAT, CDR2 FQNNGV. Here the CDR3 DNA reads TGTGCCAGCAGCTTACGGGGTATCTACGAGCAGTACTTC. It codes for CASSLRGIYEQYF.

J is TRBJ2-7 and V is TRBV30; a weak D match, TRBD1 (5 bases). The CDR3 has 14 amino acids. Germline values: CDR1 GTSNPN, CDR2 SVGIG (reference sequence). V shed 2 bases and J shed 0 bases, with 11 bases lying between them. The CDR3 DNA follows: TGTGCCTGGAGTTCGACAGTGAACTCCTACGAGCAGTACTTC. Amino acid sequence: CAWSSTVNSYEQYF.

In nucleotides, the CDR3 is TGCAGCGTTGAATGGTATGGGGGGTCCACTGAAGCTTTCTTT. Protein: CSVEWYGGSTEAFF. The V and J genes are TRBV29-1 and TRBJ1-1, with D maybe TRBD1 (5 bases). Germline CDR1 is SQVTM and CDR2 is ANQGSEA. The length of the CDR3 is 14 residues. With 2 bases removed from V and 4 bases from J, the gap between germline ends came to 14 bases.

This clone has only one observation. The chain carries TRBV28 and TRBJ1-1; no definite D call. Between the trimmed V and J ends, which lost 6 bases and 5 bases, there was a span of 19 bases. From germline, CDR1 is MDHEN and CDR2 SYDVKM. This CDR3 is built from 15 residues. The CDR3 DNA sequence: TGTGCCAGCAGGACTACTTCCCTCGGGAGGACTGAAGCTTTCTTT. Protein product: CASRTTSLGRTEAFF.

The V call is TRBV5-1, the J call TRBJ1-4, with TRBD1 matching over 9 bases. Per the germline V gene, CDR1 is SGHRS and CDR2 is YFSETQ. V shed 4 bases, J shed 4 bases, and the junction held 5 bases outside the gene matches. This CDR3 is built from 15 residues. The CDR3 DNA reads as TGCGCCAGCAGCCAGGGACAGGGAGATAATGAAAAACTGTTTTTT. This translates into CASSQGQGDNEKLFF. The full variable domain, with the rest looked up from reference TRBV5-1 and TRBJ1-4, is KAGVTQTPRYLIKTRGQQVTLSCSPISGHRSVSWYQQTPGQGLQFLFEYFSETQRNKGNFPGRFSGRQFSNSRSEMNVSTLELGDSALYLCASSQGQGDNEKLFFGSGTQLSVL.

The chain uses TRBV2 and TRBJ2-7, with TRBD1 identical over 7 bases. Germline trimming cut 8 bases from V and 2 bases from J; bases unmatched to any gene: 3. The germline gives CDR1 SNHLY, CDR2 FYNNEI. This CDR3 is built from 12 residues. In nucleotides, the CDR3 is TGTGCCAGCGGGGACAGTGCCTACGAGCAGTACTTC. The encoded protein is CASGDSAYEQYF.

V usage is TRBV10-3 and J usage is TRBJ1-2; D is perhaps TRBD1 (5 bases). Germline-derived CDR1 and CDR2 are ENHRY and SYGVKD. The germline V and J ends were trimmed by 6 bases and 6 bases, with 14 bases remaining between them. The CDR3 runs 13 residues. The CDR3 spells CAISYGGNDGYTF. The CDR3 coding sequence is TGTGCCATCAGCTACGGGGGGAATGATGGCTACACCTTC.

This clone was picked up one time. The V and J genes are TRBV18 and TRBJ1-3; maybe TRBD1 (5 bases). V lost 3 bases and J lost 1, with 13 bases in between. This CDR3 is 16 amino acids long. Germline CDR1 and CDR2: KGHSH and LQKENI. The CDR3 is CASSPVGGLSGNTIYF. The CDR3 region has the DNA TGTGCCAGCTCACCGGTCGGGGGACTATCTGGAAACACCATATATTTT.

This clone has only one observation. The chain employs TRBV28 and TRBJ1-1; D perhaps matches TRBD1 (5 bases). The CDR3 loop spans 15 amino acids. Trimming removed 2 bases at V and 4 bases at J, with 14 bases between. Germline V gives CDR1 MDHEN, CDR2 SYDVKM. CDR3 sequence reads: CASSLRQSRVTEAFF. For the CDR3, the DNA is TGTGCCAGCAGTTTACGACAGTCCAGGGTCACTGAAGCTTTCTTT.